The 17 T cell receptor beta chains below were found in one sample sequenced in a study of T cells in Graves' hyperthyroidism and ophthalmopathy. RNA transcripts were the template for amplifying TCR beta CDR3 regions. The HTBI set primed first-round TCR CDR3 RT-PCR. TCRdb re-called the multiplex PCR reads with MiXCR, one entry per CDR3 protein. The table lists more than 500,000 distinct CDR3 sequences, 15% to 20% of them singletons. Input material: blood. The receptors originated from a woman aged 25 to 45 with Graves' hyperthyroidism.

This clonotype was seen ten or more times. For the CDR3, the DNA is TGTGCCACCAGTGATTTTCCAGGGGACGCGAACACCGGGGAGCTGTTTTTT. Translating it yields CATSDFPGDANTGELFF. The genes are TRBV24-1 and TRBJ2-2; D is perhaps TRBD1 (6 bases). Germline V gene data show CDR1 as KGHDR and CDR2 as SFDVKD. Trimming cost V 1 base and J 0 bases, with 11 bases left between them. The CDR3 contains 17 residues.

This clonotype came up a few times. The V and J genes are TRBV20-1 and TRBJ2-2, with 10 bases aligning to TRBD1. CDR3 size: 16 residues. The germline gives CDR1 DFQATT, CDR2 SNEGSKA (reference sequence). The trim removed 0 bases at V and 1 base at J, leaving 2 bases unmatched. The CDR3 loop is CSARDRDRGNTGELFF. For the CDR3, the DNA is TGCAGTGCTAGAGACCGGGACAGGGGGAACACCGGGGAGCTGTTTTTT.

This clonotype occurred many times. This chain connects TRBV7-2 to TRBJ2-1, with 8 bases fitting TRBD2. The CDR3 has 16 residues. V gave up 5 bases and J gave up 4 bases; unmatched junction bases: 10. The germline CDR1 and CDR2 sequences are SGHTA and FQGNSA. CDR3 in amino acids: CASSVLPGGIYNEQFF. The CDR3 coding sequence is TGTGCCAGCAGCGTCCTACCGGGAGGGATTTACAATGAGCAGTTCTTC.

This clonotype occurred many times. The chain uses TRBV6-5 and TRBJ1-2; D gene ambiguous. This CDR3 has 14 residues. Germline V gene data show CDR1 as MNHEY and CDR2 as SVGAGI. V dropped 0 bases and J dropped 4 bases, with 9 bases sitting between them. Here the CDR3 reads CASSYSGQLYGYTF. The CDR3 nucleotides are TGTGCCAGCAGTTACTCTGGGCAGCTCTATGGCTACACCTTC.

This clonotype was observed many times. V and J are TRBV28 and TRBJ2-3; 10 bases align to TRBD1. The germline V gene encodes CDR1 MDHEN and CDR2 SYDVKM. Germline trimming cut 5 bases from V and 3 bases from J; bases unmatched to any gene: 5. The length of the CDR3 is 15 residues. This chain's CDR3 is CASSQTGGSTDTQYF. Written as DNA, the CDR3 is TGTGCCAGCAGTCAGACAGGGGGCTCTACAGATACGCAGTATTTT.

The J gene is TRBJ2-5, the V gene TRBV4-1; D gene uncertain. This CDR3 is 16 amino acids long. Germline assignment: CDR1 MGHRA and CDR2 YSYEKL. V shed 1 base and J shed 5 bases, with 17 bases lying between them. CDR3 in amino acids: CASSQVVVLIAETQYF. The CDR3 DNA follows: TGCGCCAGCAGCCAAGTCGTGGTCCTTATTGCGGAGACCCAGTACTTC.

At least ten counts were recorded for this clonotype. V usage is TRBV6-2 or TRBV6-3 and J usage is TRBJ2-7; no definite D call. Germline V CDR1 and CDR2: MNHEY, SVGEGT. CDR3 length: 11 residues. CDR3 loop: CAVTTAYEQYF. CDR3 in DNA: TGTGCGGTAACGACCGCCTACGAGCAGTACTTC.

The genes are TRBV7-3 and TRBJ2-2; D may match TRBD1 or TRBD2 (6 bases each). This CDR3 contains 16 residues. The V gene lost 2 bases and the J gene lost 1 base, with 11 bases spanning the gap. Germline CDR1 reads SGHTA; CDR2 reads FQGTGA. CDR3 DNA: TGTGCCAGCAGCTTATCGGGGGCTCAGAACACCGGGGAGCTGTTTTTT. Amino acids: CASSLSGAQNTGELFF.

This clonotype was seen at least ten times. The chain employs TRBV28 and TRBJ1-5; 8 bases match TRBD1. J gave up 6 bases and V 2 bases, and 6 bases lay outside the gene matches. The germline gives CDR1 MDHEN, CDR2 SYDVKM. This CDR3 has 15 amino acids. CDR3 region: CASSLGDRRVQPQHF. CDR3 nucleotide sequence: TGTGCCAGCAGTTTAGGGGACAGGCGGGTTCAGCCCCAGCATTTT.

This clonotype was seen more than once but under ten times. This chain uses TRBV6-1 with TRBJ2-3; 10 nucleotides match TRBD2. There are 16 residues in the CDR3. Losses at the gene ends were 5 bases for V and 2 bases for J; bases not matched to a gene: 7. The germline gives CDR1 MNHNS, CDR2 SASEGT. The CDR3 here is CASSMLAGDFTDTQYF. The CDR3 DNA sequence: TGTGCCAGCAGTATGCTAGCGGGAGACTTCACAGATACGCAGTATTTT.

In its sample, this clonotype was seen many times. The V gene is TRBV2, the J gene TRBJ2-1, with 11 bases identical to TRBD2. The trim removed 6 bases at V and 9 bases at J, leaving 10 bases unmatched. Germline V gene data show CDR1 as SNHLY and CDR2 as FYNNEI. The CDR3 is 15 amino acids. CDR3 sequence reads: CASRQTSGRSSEQFF. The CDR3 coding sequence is TGTGCCAGCAGACAAACTAGCGGGAGATCCAGTGAGCAGTTCTTC.

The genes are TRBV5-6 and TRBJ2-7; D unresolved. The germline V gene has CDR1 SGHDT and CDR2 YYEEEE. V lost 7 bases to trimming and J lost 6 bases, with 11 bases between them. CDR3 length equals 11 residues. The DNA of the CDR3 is TGTGCCAGCGCGGACGGATTCGAGCAGTACTTC. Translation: CASADGFEQYF.

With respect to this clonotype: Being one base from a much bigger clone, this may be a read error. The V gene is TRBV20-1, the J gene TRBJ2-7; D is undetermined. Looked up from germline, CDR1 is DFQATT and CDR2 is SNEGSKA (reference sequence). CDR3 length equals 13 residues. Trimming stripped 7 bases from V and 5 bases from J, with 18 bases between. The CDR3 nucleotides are TGCAGTGGAATCCTAGTTGCGTCCAACGAGCAGTACTTC. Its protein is CSGILVASNEQYF.

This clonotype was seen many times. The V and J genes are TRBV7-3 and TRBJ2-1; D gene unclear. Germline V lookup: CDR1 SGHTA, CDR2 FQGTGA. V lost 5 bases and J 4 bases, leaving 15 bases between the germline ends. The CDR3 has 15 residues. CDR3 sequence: CASSLRLAVYNEQFF. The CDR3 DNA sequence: TGTGCCAGCAGCCTGAGGTTAGCCGTTTACAATGAGCAGTTCTTC.

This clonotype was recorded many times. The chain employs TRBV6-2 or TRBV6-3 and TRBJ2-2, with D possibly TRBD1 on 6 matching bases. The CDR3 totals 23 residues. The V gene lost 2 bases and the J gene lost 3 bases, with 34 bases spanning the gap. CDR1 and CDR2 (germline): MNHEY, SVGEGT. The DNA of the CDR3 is TGTGCCAGCAGTTACCCTGGCCCCTTGACAGGCGACGGGCATTGGATATACACCGGGGAGCTGTTTTTT. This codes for CASSYPGPLTGDGHWIYTGELFF.

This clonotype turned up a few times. The CDR3 DNA follows: TGTGCCTGGAGTGTATCGGCAGCTGAAGCTTTCTTT. It encodes CAWSVSAAEAFF. The rearrangement uses TRBV30 and TRBJ1-1; D remains unclear. Germline V gene sequence: CDR1 GTSNPN, CDR2 SVGIG (reference sequence). The CDR3 is 12 amino acids. V lost 0 bases and J 6 bases, leaving 8 bases between the germline ends. Using reference TRBV30 and TRBJ1-1 for the parts outside the CDR3, the full variable domain is SQTIHQWPATLVQPVGSPLSLECTVEGTSNPNLYWYRQAAGRGLQLLFYSVGIGQISSEVPQNLSASRPQDRQFILSSKKLLLSDSGFYLCAWSVSAAEAFFGQGTRLTVV.

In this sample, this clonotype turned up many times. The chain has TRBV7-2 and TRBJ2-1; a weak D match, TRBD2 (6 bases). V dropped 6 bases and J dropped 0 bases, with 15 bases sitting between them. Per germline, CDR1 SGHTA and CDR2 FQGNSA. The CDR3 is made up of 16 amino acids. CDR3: CASSNSGISSYNEQFF. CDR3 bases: TGTGCCAGCAGTAATAGCGGCATCAGCTCCTACAATGAGCAGTTCTTC.